Given below is one T cell receptor beta chain in context. Its target is not known. Its ends do not fully match the called genes, so a read error is possible. The method was immunoSEQ multiplex PCR; TCRdb's version includes in-frame clones alone and lacks a portion of them. The repertoire holds under 100,000 clones, with approximately 80% as singletons. This specimen belongs to a study of OX40 agonist ivuxolimab in advanced cancers. Autoimmune disease history or systemic immunosuppression disqualified patients. CDR1 and CDR2 from the germline V gene are SGHTA and FQGNSA. There are 11 residues in the CDR3. Study-wide findings and caveats: There was clonal expansion of CD4+ and CD8+ blood T cells by week 6 at 0.1 to 3.0 mg/kg. On average, a greater number of expanded clones characterised CD8+ T cells relative to CD4+.

This chain connects TRBV7-2 to TRBJ2-7; a weak D match, TRBD2 (5 bases). The clonotype was recovered from an adult with an advanced solid tumor such as melanoma, head and neck, liver or kidney cancer. The sequenced sample was CD4+ or CD8+ T cells sorted from blood, obtained in a trial of the OX40 agonist ivuxolimab. The CDR3 loop reads CASSSDSLGAF. The CDR3, as DNA: TGTGCCAGCAGCTCGGACTCACTTGGCGCCTTC.